The next 11 T cell receptor beta chains were all read from a single sample in a study of T-cell reconstitution after alpha-beta-depleted transplantation in children. The TCRbeta library incorporated unique molecular identifiers. TCRdb independently ran MiXCR on the PCR reads; one entry per CDR3 protein. The table has a few hundred thousand distinct CDR3 sequences, over 10% seen once. Source: PBMCs, mostly from graft donor cells, taken 360 days after TCRalphabeta/CD19-depleted stem cell transplant. These receptors came from a male patient younger than 18 who had a stem cell transplant for acute myeloid leukemia, so the T cells may come from the graft donor.

This rearrangement joins TRBV28 to TRBJ2-5; no reliable D call. Trimming left V 8 bases short and J 5 bases short, with 6 bases between. CDR1 MDHEN and CDR2 SYDVKM come from the germline V gene. The CDR3 has 10 residues. The chain's CDR3 is CASGQETQYF. The CDR3 DNA follows: TGTGCCAGCGGTCAGGAGACCCAGTACTTC. Supplemented by reference TRBV28 and TRBJ2-5, the full variable domain reads DVKVTQSSRYLVKRTGEKVFLECVQDMDHENMFWYRQDPGLGLRLIYFSYDVKMKEKGDIPEGYSVSREKKERFSLILESASTNQTSMYLCASGQETQYFGPGTRLLVL.

This clonotype occurred a few times. This chain connects TRBV11-2 to TRBJ1-4; D not resolved. CDR3 length: 15 amino acids. Germline loops: CDR1 SGHAT, CDR2 FQNNGV. V lost 3 bases to trimming and J lost 8 bases, with 16 bases between them. The CDR3 nucleotides read TGTGCCAGCAGCTTGATTGGGTTGCTGGAGGAAAAACTGTTTTTT. Protein: CASSLIGLLEEKLFF.

This clonotype was recorded a few times. The chain is built from TRBV4-2 and TRBJ1-5; perhaps TRBD1 as D (5 bases). V lost 3 bases and J 0 bases, leaving 15 bases between the germline ends. The CDR3 runs 17 residues. CDR1 and CDR2 (germline): LGHNA, YNFKEQ. The CDR3 nucleotides read TGTGCCAGCAGCCAGGGTCGACAGTATAGTAGCAATCAGCCCCAGCATTTT. Protein sequence: CASSQGRQYSSNQPQHF.

This CDR3 is CSAREMGGVQETQYF. The DNA of the CDR3 is TGCAGTGCTAGAGAAATGGGCGGGGTCCAAGAGACCCAGTACTTC. V usage is TRBV20-1 and J usage is TRBJ2-5, with D perhaps matching TRBD2 (6 bases). Trimming pared 0 bases from V and 1 base from J, leaving 12 bases between. Germline assignment: CDR1 DFQATT and CDR2 SNEGSKA (reference sequence). This CDR3 has 15 residues.

There are a few counts of this clonotype. The chain joins TRBV20-1 to TRBJ2-7; possibly TRBD1 for D (6 bases). Trimming shortened V by 3 bases and J by 2 bases, and 14 bases separated the two germline ends. Germline V gene lookup returns CDR1 DFQATT and CDR2 SNEGSKA (reference sequence). This CDR3 is built from 14 residues. This chain's CDR3 is CSASVDSHTYEQYF. The CDR3 nucleotides read TGCAGTGCTAGTGTGGACAGCCATACCTACGAGCAGTACTTC.

This clonotype was detected many times. The chain couples TRBV5-1 to TRBJ2-7; D may correspond to TRBD1 or TRBD2 (5 bases each). Germline V gene sequence: CDR1 SGHRS, CDR2 YFSETQ. The CDR3 has 15 residues. Trimming removed 4 bases from V and 3 bases from J, with 17 bases in between. The CDR3 nucleotides are TGCGCCAGCAGCCCCTCCGGGACGGAGAGCTACGAGCAGTACTTC. It encodes CASSPSGTESYEQYF. Full variable domain (rest looked up from reference TRBV5-1 and TRBJ2-7): KAGVTQTPRYLIKTRGQQVTLSCSPISGHRSVSWYQQTPGQGLQFLFEYFSETQRNKGNFPGRFSGRQFSNSRSEMNVSTLELGDSALYLCASSPSGTESYEQYFGPGTRLTVT.

This clonotype was detected only a few times. V gene TRBV25-1 combines with J gene TRBJ2-7; TRBD2 might be the D (7 bases). Trimming removed 2 bases from V and 4 bases from J, with 12 bases in between. Germline V CDR1 and CDR2: MGHDK, SYGVNS. CDR3 length: 14 amino acids. CDR3 residues: CASSEGGGAYEQYF. In DNA form, the CDR3 reads TGTGCCAGCAGTGAAGGGGGGGGGGCTTACGAGCAGTACTTC.

This clonotype was seen at least ten times. This chain connects TRBV7-9 to TRBJ2-5; TRBD2 matches 11 bases. The germline CDR1 and CDR2 sequences are SEHNR and FQNEAQ (reference sequence). The CDR3 contains 13 residues. The V gene end was trimmed by 4 bases and the J gene end by 11 bases; junction bases not matched to a gene: 6. CDR3 DNA sequence: TGTGCCAGCAGCTCTAGCGGGAGGCCACCACAGTACTTC. Protein: CASSSSGRPPQYF. The full variable domain, in which reference TRBV7-9 and TRBJ2-5 provide the parts outside the CDR3, is DTGVSQNPRHKITKRGQNVTFRCDPISEHNRLYWYRQTLGQGPEFLTYFQNEAQLEKSRLLSDRFSAERPKGSFSTLEIQRTEQGDSAMYLCASSSSGRPPQYFGPGTRLLVL.

The chain recombines TRBV5-1 with TRBJ2-1; 10 nucleotides line up with TRBD1. Per germline, CDR1 SGHRS and CDR2 YFSETQ. The CDR3 sequence is 17 residues long. J lost 9 bases, V lost 4 bases, and 16 bases had no gene match. The CDR3 DNA reads as TGCGCCAGCAGCCGAATATACCGGGACAGGGGTCAGGGTGAGCAGTTCTTC. Translated: CASSRIYRDRGQGEQFF.

This clonotype occurred a few times. The chain couples TRBV12-3 or TRBV12-4 to TRBJ2-2; D possibly matches TRBD1 or TRBD2 (5 bases each). CDR3 size: 14 residues. V shed 5 bases and J shed 5 bases, with 12 bases lying between them. CDR3 sequence: CASSLRWGTGELFF. The CDR3 bases are TGTGCCAGCAGTCTCCGGTGGGGGACCGGGGAGCTGTTTTTT.

The chain combines TRBV7-2 with TRBJ2-7; the D gene is possibly TRBD2 (5 bases). V was shortened by 1 base and J by 3 bases, with 13 bases between the two germline ends. The CDR3 spans 15 residues. Germline loops: CDR1 SGHTA, CDR2 FQGNSA. The CDR3 reads CASSLVTIGNYEQYF. CDR3 sequence (DNA): TGTGCCAGCAGCTTAGTAACTATCGGGAACTACGAGCAGTACTTC. The full variable domain, in which reference TRBV7-2 and TRBJ2-7 provide the parts outside the CDR3, is GAGVSQSPSNKVTEKGKDVELRCDPISGHTALYWYRQSLGQGLEFLIYFQGNSAPDKSGLPSDRFSAERTGGSVSTLTIQRTQQEDSAVYLCASSLVTIGNYEQYFGPGTRLTVT.